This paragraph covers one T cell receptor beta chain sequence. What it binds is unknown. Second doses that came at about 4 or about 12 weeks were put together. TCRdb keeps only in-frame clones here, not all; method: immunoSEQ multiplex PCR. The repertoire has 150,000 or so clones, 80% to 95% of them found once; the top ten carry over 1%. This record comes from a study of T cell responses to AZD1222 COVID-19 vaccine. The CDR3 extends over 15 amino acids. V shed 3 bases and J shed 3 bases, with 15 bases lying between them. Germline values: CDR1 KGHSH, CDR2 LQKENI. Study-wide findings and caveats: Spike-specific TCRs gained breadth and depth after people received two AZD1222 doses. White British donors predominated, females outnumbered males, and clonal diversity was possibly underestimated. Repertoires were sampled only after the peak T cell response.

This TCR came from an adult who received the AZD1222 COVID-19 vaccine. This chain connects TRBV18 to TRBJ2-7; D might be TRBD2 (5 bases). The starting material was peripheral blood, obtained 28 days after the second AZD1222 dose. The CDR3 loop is CASSPPEGIGYEQYF. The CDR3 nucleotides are TGTGCCAGCTCACCCCCCGAGGGAATAGGCTACGAGCAGTACTTC.